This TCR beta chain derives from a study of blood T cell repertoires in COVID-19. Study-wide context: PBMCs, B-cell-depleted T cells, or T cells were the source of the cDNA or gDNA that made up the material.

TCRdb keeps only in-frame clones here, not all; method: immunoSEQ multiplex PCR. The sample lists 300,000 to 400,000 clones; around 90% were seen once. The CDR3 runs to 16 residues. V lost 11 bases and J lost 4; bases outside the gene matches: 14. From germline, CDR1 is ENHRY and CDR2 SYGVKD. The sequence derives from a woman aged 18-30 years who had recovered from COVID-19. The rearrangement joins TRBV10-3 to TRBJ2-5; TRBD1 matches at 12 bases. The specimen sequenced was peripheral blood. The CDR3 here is CAVSGTGTGGRETQYF. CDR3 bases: TGTGCCGTATCGGGAACGGGGACAGGGGGCAGAGAGACCCAGTACTTC.